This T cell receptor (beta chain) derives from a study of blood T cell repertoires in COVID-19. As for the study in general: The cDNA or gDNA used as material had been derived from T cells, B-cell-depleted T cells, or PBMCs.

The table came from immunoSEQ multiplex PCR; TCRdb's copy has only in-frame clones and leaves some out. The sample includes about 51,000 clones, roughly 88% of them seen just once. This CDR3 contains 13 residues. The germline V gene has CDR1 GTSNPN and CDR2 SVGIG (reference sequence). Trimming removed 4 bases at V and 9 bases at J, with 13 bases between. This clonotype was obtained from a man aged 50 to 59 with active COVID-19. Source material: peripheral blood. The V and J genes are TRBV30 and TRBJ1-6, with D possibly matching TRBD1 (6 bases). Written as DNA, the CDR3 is TGTGCCTGGATGTACAGGGTTGGTTCACCCCTCCACTTT. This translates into CAWMYRVGSPLHF.